Here is one T cell receptor beta chain with its context. Researchers ran immunoSEQ v3.0 at survey level. Assay used: immunoSEQ multiplex PCR; TCRdb lists only in-frame clones, some missing. The sample shows about 16,000 clones, around 88% of them seen only once. This record comes from a study of long-term antiretroviral therapy in people with HIV. Trimming took off 2 bases at V and 1 base at J, with 8 bases between the two ends. CDR3 length: 14 residues. CDR1 is MNHNY and CDR2 is SVGAGI in the germline V gene (reference sequence). The source material was unsorted PBMCs, sampled about 2.4 years before starting antiretroviral therapy. V is TRBV6-6 and J is TRBJ1-1; no firm D call. The clonotype originates from a woman aged 30 to 39 with HIV. The CDR3 loop is CASSYVGENTEAFF. CDR3 DNA: TGTGCCAGCAGTTACGTCGGGGAGAACACTGAAGCTTTCTTT.